This record covers a single TCR beta chain. This entry belongs to a study of blood T cell repertoires in COVID-19. Study summary: From the United States, Italy and Spain came samples of acute and convalescent COVID-19. The analysed material was cDNA or gDNA that came from T cells, B-cell-depleted T cells, or PBMCs.

Those enrolled in Seattle joined during active infection and were followed longitudinally afterward. Authors' data handling: Quantification of nucleated cells was approximated via reference gene primer amplification. The assay was immunoSEQ multiplex PCR, and TCRdb's table has in-frame clones only and misses some. V and J calls and clone size are those listed in that table; D and trimming were worked out from the DNA. The sample includes around 260,000 clones, about 90% of them seen just once. J was trimmed by 4 bases and V by 4 bases; bases with no gene match: 6. The CDR3 totals 14 residues. Germline V lookup: CDR1 SGHRS, CDR2 YFSETQ.

The sample taken for sequencing was peripheral blood. This chain connects TRBV5-1 to TRBJ1-1; 8 bases agree with TRBD1. This TCR derives from a person under 35 with COVID-19, enrolled during active disease. The CDR3 loop reads CASSLWTGSTEAFF. The CDR3 bases are TGCGCCAGCAGCCTCTGGACAGGGAGCACTGAAGCTTTCTTT.